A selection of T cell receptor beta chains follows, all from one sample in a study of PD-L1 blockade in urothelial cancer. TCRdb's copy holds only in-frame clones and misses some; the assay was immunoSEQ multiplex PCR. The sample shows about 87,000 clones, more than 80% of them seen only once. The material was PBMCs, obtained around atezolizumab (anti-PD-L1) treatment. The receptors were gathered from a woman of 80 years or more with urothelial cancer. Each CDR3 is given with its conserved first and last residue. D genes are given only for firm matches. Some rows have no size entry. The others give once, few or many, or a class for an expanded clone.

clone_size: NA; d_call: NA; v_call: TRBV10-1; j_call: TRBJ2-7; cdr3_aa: CASSEYLGYEQYF; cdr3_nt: TGCGCCAGCAGTGAGTACCTCGGCTACGAGCAGTACTTC
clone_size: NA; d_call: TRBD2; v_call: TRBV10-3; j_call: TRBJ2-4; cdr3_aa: CAISQAGGPGVDIQYF; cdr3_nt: TGTGCCATCAGTCAGGCGGGAGGGCCGGGTGTAGACATTCAGTACTTC
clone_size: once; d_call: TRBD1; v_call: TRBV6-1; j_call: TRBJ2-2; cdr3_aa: CASSAGTGAAGELFF; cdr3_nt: TGTGCCAGCAGTGCCGGGACAGGGGCGGCCGGGGAGCTGTTTTTT
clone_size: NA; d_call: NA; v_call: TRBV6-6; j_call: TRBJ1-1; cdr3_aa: CASSYFPERDEAFF; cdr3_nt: TGTGCCAGCAGTTACTTCCCGGAGCGCGATGAAGCTTTCTTT
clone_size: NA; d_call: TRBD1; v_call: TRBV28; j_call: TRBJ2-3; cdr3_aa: CASSEQGLNTDTQYF; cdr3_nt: TGTGCCAGCAGCGAACAGGGGCTGAACACAGATACGCAGTATTTT
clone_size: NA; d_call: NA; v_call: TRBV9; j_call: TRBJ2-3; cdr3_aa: CASSVGGSAGLDTQYF; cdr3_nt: TGTGCCAGCAGCGTAGGAGGTAGCGCCGGCTTAGATACGCAGTATTTT
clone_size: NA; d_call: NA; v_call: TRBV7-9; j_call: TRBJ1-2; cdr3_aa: CASSLANMAFGYTF; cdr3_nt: TGTGCCAGCAGCTTAGCAAACATGGCCTTTGGCTACACCTTC
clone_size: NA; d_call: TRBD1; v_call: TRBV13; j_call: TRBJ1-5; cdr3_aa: CASSLRTGKAQPQHF; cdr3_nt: TGTGCCAGCAGCCTAAGGACAGGGAAGGCTCAGCCCCAGCATTTT
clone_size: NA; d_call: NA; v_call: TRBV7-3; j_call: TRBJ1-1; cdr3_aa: CASSLGGANTEAFF; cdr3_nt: TGTGCCAGCAGCCTGGGAGGGGCGAACACTGAAGCTTTCTTT
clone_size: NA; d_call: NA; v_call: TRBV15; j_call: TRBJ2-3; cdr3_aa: CATSREGLSDTQYF; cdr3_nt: TGTGCCACCAGCAGGGAGGGGTTGAGCGATACGCAGTATTTT
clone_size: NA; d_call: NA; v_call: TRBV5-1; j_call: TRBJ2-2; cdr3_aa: CASSLGLGATGELFF; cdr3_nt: TGCGCCAGCAGCTTGGGATTGGGGGCGACCGGGGAGCTGTTTTTT
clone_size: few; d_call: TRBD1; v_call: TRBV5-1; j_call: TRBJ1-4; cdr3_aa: CASSLSGQGGSEKLFF; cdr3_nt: TGCGCCAGCAGCCTATCGGGACAGGGTGGAAGTGAAAAACTGTTTTTT
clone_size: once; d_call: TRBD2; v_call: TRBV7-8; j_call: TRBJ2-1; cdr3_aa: CASSPPGGPPYNEQFF; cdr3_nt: TGTGCCAGCAGCCCCCCGGGGGGTCCTCCTTACAATGAGCAGTTCTTC
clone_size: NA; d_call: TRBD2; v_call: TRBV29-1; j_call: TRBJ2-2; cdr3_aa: CSASLAGGAGELFF; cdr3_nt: TGCAGCGCCTCACTAGCGGGAGGGGCCGGGGAGCTGTTTTTT
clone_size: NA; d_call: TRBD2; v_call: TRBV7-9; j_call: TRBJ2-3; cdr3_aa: CASSSGTSADTQYF; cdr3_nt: TGTGCCAGCAGCTCCGGGACTAGCGCAGATACGCAGTATTTT
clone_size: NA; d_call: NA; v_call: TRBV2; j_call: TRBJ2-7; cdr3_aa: CASGQAYEQYF; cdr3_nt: TGTGCCAGCGGGCAGGCCTACGAGCAGTACTTC
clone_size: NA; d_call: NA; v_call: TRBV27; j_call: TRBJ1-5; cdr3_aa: CASSLRQDSKPQHF; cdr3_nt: TGTGCCAGCAGTTTACGACAGGATTCGAAGCCCCAGCATTTT
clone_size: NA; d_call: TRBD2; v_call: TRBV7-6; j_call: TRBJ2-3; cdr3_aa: CASSPTSGSPDTQYF; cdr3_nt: TGTGCCAGCAGCCCAACTAGCGGGAGCCCTGATACGCAGTATTTT
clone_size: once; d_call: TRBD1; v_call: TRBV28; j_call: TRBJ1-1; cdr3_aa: CASSLPGQGGAEAFF; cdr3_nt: TGTGCCAGCAGTCTTCCGGGACAGGGGGGTGCCGAAGCTTTCTTT
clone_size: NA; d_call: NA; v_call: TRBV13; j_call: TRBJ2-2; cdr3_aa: CASSLGRDTGELFF; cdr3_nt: TGTGCCAGCAGCTTAGGGAGAGACACCGGGGAGCTGTTTTTT
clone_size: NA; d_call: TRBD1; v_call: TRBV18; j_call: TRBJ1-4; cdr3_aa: CASSRISGGGEKLFF; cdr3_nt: TGTGCCAGCTCACGGATCTCAGGGGGAGGTGAAAAACTGTTTTTT
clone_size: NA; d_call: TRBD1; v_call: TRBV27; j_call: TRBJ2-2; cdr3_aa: CASKVTGVRTGELFF; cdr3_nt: TGTGCCAGTAAAGTCACAGGGGTTCGGACCGGGGAGCTGTTTTTT
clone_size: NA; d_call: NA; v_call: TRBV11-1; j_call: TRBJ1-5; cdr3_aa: CASSLERNQPQHF; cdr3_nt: TGTGCCAGCAGCTTAGAGAGAAATCAGCCCCAGCATTTT
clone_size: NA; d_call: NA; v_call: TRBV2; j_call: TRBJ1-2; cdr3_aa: CASSEMLSAGGYTF; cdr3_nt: TGTGCCAGCAGTGAAATGTTGTCAGCAGGAGGCTACACCTTC
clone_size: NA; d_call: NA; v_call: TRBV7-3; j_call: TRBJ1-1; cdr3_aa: CASSFGDLAEAFF; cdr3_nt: TGTGCCAGCAGCTTCGGGGATTTGGCTGAAGCTTTCTTT
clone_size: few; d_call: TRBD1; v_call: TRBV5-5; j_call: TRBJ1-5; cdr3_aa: CASSWVGQGIQPQHF; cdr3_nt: TGTGCCAGCAGCTGGGTGGGACAGGGGATTCAGCCCCAGCATTTT
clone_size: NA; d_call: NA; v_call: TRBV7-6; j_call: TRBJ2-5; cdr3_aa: CASSFGAEKTQYF; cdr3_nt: TGTGCCAGCAGCTTTGGGGCGGAAAAGACCCAGTACTTC
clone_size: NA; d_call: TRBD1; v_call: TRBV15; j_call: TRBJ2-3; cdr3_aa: CATSRDRGRDTQYF; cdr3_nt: TGTGCCACATCTAGGGACAGGGGGAGAGATACGCAGTATTTT
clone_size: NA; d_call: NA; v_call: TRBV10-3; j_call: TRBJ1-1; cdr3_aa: CAISGPPNTEAFF; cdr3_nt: TGTGCCATCAGTGGGCCACCGAACACTGAAGCTTTCTTT
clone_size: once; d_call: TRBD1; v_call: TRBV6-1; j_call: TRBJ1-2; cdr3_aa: CASSERTGVSYGYTF; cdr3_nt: TGTGCCAGCAGTGAACGGACAGGGGTCAGCTATGGCTACACCTTC
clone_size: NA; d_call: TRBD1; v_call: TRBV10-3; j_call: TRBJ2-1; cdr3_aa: CAISEWTGEKGTQFF; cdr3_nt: TGTGCCATCAGTGAATGGACAGGGGAGAAGGGGACCCAGTTCTTC
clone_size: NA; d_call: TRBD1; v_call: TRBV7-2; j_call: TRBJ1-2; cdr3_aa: CASSARGGGHGYTF; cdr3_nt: TGTGCCAGCAGCGCCCGAGGAGGGGGCCACGGCTACACCTTC
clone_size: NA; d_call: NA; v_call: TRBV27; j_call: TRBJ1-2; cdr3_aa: CASSPAGRNYGYTF; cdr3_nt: TGTGCCAGCAGCCCCGCTGGTCGGAACTATGGCTACACCTTC
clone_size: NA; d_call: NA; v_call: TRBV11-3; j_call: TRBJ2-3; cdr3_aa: CASSQRGGADTQYF; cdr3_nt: TGTGCCAGCAGCCAACGGGGAGGCGCAGATACGCAGTATTTT
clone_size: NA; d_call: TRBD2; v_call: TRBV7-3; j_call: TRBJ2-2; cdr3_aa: CASSRIRREAGSGELFF; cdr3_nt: TGTGCCAGCAGCCGTATCCGGCGGGAGGCCGGGTCCGGGGAGCTGTTTTTT
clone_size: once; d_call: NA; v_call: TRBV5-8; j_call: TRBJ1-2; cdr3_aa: CASSRDRNRESGYTF; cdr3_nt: TGTGCCAGCAGCCGAGATAGGAACAGGGAATCTGGCTACACCTTC
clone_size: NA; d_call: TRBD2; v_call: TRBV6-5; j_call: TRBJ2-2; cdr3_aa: CASTLSGNSGELFF; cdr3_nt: TGTGCCAGCACCTTAAGCGGGAACTCCGGGGAGCTGTTTTTT
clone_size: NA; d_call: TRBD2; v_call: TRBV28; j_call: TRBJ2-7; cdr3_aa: CASNRSGSGGYEQYF; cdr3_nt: TGTGCCAGCAACCGGAGCGGGAGTGGAGGCTACGAGCAGTACTTC
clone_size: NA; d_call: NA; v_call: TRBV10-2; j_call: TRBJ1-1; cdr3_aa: CASRETVNTEAFF; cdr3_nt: TGCGCCAGCAGGGAAACAGTGAACACTGAAGCTTTCTTT
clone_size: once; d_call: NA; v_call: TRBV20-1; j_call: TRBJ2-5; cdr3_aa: CSVPGTQYF; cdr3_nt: TGCAGTGTCCCCGGGACCCAGTACTTC
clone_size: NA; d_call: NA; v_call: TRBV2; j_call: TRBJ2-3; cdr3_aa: CASSERTGTTTDTQYF; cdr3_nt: TGTGCCAGCAGTGAAAGGACAGGGACTACCACAGATACGCAGTATTTT
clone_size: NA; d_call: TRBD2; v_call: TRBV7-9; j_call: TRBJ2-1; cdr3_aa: CASSLAGGNEQFF; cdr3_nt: TGTGCCAGCAGCCTAGCGGGAGGTAATGAGCAGTTCTTC
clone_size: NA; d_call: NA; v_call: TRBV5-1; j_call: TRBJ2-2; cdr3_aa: CASSLEVGGGGGELFF; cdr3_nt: TGCGCCAGCAGCTTGGAGGTCGGGGGAGGCGGCGGGGAGCTGTTTTTT
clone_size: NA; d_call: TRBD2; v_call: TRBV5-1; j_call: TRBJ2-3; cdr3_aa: CASSLGLAGGRGDTQYF; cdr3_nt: TGCGCCAGCAGCTTAGGACTAGCGGGAGGGCGAGGAGATACGCAGTATTTT
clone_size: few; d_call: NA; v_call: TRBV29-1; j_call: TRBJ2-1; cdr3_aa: CSVLGRKTGDNEQFF; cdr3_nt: TGCAGCGTGCTGGGGCGCAAGACGGGTGACAATGAGCAGTTCTTC
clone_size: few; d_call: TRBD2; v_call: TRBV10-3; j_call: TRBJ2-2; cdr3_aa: CASGGTINTGELFF; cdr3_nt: TGTGCCAGCGGGGGGACGATCAACACCGGGGAGCTGTTTTTT